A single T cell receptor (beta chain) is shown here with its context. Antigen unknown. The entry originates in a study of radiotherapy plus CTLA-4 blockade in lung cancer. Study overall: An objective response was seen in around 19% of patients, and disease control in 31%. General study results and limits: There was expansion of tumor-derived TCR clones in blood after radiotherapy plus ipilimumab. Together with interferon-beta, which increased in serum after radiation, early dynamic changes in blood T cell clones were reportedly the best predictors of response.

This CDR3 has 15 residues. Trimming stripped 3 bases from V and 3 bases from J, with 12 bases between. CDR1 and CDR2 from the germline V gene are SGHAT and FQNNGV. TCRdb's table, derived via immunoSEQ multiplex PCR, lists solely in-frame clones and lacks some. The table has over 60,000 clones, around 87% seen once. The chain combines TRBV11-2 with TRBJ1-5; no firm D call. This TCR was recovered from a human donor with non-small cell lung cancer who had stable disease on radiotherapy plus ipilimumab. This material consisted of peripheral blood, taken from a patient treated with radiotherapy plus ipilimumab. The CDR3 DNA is TGTGCCAGCAGCTTGTTTGCGGCCCTCAATCAGCCCCAGCATTTT. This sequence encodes CASSLFAALNQPQHF.